This TCR beta chain comes out of a study of early T cells in non-severe SARS-CoV-2 infection. Study in general: The authors sequenced bulk RNA from unsorted whole blood, leaving chains unpaired.

The TCR library protocol was used to attach unique molecular identifiers. These identifiers were attached to individual cDNA molecules. TCRdb reprocessed the 5' RACE reads with MiXCR, giving one entry per CDR3 protein. The repertoire holds 25,000 to 30,000 distinct CDR3 sequences, with 5.5% to 6% as singletons. This clonotype was observed many times. Antigen specificity is unknown. Study observations and caveats: The study's VDJdb matching favored anti-spike CD8 responses and missed private and CD4 specificities.

Per germline, CDR1 SQVTM and CDR2 ANQGSEA. The V gene lost 3 bases and the J gene lost 3 bases, with 12 bases spanning the gap. CDR3 length equals 14 residues. The material sequenced was whole blood. The clonotype comes from an adult who was a healthcare worker with PCR-confirmed SARS-CoV-2 infection or an uninfected control (not recorded which). The gene calls are TRBV29-1 and TRBJ2-1; D is possibly TRBD2 (5 bases). The CDR3 region is CSVDSSSFYNEQFF. CDR3 sequence (DNA): TGCAGCGTTGATTCGTCTAGCTTCTACAATGAGCAGTTCTTC.